This T cell receptor beta chain was captured by sequencing in a study of T cells in Graves' hyperthyroidism and ophthalmopathy. Trimming took 3 bases from V and 4 from J, leaving 9 bases between them. The CDR3 loop spans 13 amino acids. CDR1 and CDR2 from the germline V gene are SGHNT and YENEEA. This clonotype was observed at least ten times. RNA transcripts gave rise to amplified TCR beta CDR3 regions. Primed by the HTBI set, a first-round RT-PCR was run on the TCR CDR3. TCRdb itself ran the multiplex PCR reads through MiXCR, one entry per CDR3 protein. The repertoire holds 250,000 to 300,000 distinct CDR3 sequences, more than 14% seen once, with more than 10% in the top ten.

Sequencing input: blood. The clonotype originates from a woman between 40 and 50 years old with Graves' hyperthyroidism that later progressed to Graves' ophthalmopathy. This sequence joins TRBV11-3 and TRBJ1-1; possibly TRBD1 for D (6 bases). CDR3 sequence: CASSFDRSTEAFF. CDR3 nucleotide sequence: TGTGCCAGCAGCTTCGACAGGAGCACTGAAGCTTTCTTT.